This TCR beta chain was sequenced for a study of cytomegalovirus exposure and HLA in healthy donors. Study observations and caveats: Many donors carried some public TCRs, although rarity characterized most TCR sequences.

Clones were read by immunoSEQ multiplex PCR, and TCRdb kept only the in-frame ones, dropping some. The sample holds about 200,000 clones; roughly 82% are singletons and the top ten take roughly 13%. Remarks on this clone: Its antigen is unknown.

Germline V CDR1 and CDR2: DFQATT, SNEGSKA (reference sequence). Trimming shortened V by 3 bases and J by 4 bases, and 7 bases separated the two germline ends. This CDR3 contains 11 residues. The chain joins TRBV20-1 to TRBJ2-7; D possibly corresponds to TRBD2 (5 bases). This receptor was taken from a woman between 25 and 40 years old in good health and CMV-seropositive. Material: PBMCs. The CDR3 nucleotides read TGCAGTGCTAGGGAGGTATACGAGCAGTACTTC. Translating gives CSAREVYEQYF.